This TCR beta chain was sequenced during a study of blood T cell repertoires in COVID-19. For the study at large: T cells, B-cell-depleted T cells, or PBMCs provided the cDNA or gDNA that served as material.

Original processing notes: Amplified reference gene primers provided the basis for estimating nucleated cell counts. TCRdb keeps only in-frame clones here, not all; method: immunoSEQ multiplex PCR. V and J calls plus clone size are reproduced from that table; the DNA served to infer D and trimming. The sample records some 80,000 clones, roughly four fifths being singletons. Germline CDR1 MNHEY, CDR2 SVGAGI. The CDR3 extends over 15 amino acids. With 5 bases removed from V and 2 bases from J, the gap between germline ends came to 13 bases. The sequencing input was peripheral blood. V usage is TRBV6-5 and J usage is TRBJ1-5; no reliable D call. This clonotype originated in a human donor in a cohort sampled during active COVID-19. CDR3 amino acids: CASSRSPAGNQPQHF. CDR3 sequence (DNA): TGTGCCAGCAGTCGGAGCCCCGCCGGCAATCAGCCCCAGCATTTT.